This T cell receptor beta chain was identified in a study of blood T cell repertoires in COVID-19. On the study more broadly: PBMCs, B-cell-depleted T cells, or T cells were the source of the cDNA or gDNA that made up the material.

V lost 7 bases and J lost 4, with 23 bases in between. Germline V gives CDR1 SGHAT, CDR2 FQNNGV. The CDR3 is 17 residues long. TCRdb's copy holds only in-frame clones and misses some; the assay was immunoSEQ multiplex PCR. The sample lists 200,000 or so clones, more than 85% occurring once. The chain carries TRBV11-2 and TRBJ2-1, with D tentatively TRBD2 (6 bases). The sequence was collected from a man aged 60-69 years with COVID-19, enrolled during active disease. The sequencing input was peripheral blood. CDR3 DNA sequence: TGTGCCAGCAATCCTCTCCTCCCGGGACTCGCTTACAATGAGCAGTTCTTC. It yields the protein CASNPLLPGLAYNEQFF.